The source of this TCR beta chain is a study of T cell repertoires in cytomegalovirus infection (dated by TCRdb to between 2017 and 2020). General notes on the study: Alongside well-studied HLA-B-restricted epitopes, the peptide stimulations were aimed at recently identified HLA-C-restricted CMV epitopes, whose presentation resists viral immunomodulation. Donor HLA type was relevant to the analysis, as public TCR beta signatures indicated carriage of CMV infection together with the matching HLA type. What the research found in general, with its limitations: The ex vivo response was dominated by HLA-C-restricted CMV-specific TCR beta clonotypes, which also provided the single most frequent clonotype in two of eight donors. In both this cohort and an independent roughly 400-donor cohort, the cumulative frequency of public TCR beta family members distinguished carriers of CMV infection plus the relevant HLA type.

The intended sense of this specimen's treatment or condition label: in vitro stimulation with specific CMV peptide epitopes to enrich CMV-specific T cells. The reads were generated on an Illumina HiSeq 1500. The public sequencing data were trimmed at Q25 with fastp and processed into clonotypes with MiXCR by TCRdb, which kept only in-frame beta chains. Every CDR3 protein is listed once, alongside the most common genes and DNA of its rows. This sample is represented by 800,000 to 950,000 distinct CDR3 sequences; 30% to 35% of them were singletons. Around an eighth of the sample is taken by the ten largest. Note on this clonotype: No antigen is known for it. One junction end disagrees with the germline gene, perhaps due to a read error.

The material sequenced was cultured CD8+ T cells from PBMCs, taken from culture after CMV antigen stimulation. The sequence was collected from a human donor in good health (CMV status not recorded). Some clones in this sample may be carry-over from other donors' samples.

The CDR3 reads CASSWSPGPYAYNVQFF. The nucleotides read TGCGCCAGCAGCTGGTCCCCGGGGCCTTACGCCTACAATGTGCAGTTCTTC. The chain was built from TRBV5-1 and TRBJ2-1; the D match is possibly TRBD1 or TRBD2, with 5 bases aligned in each. From the cysteine up to the phenylalanine, the CDR3 has a length of 17 residues. Only CDR3 DNA is held: 51 bases, read in frame from base 1. Based on the germline V gene, the CDR1 and CDR2 sequences are SGHRS and YFSETQ.